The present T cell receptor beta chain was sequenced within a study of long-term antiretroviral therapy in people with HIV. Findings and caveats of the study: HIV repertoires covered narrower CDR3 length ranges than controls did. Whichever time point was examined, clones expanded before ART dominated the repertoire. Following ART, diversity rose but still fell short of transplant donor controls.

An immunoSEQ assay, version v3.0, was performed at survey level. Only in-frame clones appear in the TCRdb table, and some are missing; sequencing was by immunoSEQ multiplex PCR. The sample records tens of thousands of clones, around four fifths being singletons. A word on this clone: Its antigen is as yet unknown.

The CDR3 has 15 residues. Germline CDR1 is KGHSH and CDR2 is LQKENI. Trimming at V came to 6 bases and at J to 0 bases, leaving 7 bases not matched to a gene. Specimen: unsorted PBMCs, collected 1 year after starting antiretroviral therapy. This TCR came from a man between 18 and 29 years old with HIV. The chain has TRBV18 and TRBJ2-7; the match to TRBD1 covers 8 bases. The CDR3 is CASSPEGQASYEQYF. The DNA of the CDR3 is TGTGCCAGCTCCCCGGAGGGACAGGCCTCCTACGAGCAGTACTTC.